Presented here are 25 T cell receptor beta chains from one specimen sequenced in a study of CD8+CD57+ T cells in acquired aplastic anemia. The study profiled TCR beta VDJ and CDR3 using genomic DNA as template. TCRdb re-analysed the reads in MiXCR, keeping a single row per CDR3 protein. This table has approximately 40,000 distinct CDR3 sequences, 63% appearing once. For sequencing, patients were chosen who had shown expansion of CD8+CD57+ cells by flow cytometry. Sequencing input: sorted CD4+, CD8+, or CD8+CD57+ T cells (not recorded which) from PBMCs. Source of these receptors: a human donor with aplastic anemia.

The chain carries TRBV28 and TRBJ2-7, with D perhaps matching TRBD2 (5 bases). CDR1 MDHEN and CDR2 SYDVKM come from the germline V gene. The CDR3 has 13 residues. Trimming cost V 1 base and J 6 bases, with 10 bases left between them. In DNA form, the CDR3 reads TGTGCCAGCAGTTTATACGGGGATGGCGAGCAGTACTTC. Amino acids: CASSLYGDGEQYF.

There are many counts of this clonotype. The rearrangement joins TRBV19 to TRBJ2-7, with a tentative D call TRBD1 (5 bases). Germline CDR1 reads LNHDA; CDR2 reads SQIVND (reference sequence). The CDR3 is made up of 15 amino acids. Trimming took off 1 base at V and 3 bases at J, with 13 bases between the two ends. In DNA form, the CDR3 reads TGTGCCAGTAGTATAGGACAGTCACCCGTCTACGAGCAGTACTTC. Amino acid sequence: CASSIGQSPVYEQYF. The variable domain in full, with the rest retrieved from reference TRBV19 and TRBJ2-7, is DGGITQSPKYLFRKEGQNVTLSCEQNLNHDAMYWYRQDPGQGLRLIYYSQIVNDFQKGDIAEGYSVSREKKESFPLTVTSAQKNPTAFYLCASSIGQSPVYEQYFGPGTRLTVT.

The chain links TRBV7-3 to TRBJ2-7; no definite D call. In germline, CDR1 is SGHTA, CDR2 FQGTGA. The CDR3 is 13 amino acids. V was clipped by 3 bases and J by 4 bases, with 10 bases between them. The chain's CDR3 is CASSFPLGYEQYF. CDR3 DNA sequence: TGTGCCAGCAGCTTCCCCCTGGGGTACGAGCAGTACTTC.

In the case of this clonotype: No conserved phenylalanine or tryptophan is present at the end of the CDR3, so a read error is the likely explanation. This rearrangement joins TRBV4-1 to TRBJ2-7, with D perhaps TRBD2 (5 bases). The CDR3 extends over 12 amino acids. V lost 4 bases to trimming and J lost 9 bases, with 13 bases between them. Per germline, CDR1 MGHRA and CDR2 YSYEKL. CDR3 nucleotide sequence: TGCGCCAGCAGCCCGACCGGGGTCGGGCAGTACCTC. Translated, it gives CASSPTGVGQYL.

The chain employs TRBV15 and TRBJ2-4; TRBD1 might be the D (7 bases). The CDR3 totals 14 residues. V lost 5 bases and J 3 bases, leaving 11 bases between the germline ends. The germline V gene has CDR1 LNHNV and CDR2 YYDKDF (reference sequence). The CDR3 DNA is TGTGCCACCAGCGGAGGGGGCGGCAAAAACATTCAGTACTTC. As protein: CATSGGGGKNIQYF.

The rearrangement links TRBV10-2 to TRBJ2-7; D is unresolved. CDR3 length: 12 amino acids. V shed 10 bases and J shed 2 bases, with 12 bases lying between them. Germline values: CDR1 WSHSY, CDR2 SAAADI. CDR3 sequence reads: CATLGRPYEQYF. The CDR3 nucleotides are TGCGCCACCTTGGGCAGACCCTACGAGCAGTACTTC.

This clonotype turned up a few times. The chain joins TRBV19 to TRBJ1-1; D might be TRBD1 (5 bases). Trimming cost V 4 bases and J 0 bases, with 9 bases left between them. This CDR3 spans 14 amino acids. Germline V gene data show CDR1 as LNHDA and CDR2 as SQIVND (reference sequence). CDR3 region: CASSRVRVNTEAFF. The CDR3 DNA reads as TGTGCCAGTAGTAGGGTCAGGGTGAACACTGAAGCTTTCTTT.

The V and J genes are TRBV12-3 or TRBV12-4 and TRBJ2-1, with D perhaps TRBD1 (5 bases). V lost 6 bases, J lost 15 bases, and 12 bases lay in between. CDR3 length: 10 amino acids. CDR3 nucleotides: TGTGCCAGCAGCCATGGGGCGCTGTTCTTC. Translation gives CASSHGALFF.

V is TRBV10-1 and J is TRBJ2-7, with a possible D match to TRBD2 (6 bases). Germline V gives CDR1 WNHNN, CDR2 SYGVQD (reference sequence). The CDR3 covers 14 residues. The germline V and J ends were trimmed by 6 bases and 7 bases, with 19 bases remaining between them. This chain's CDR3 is CASSARTIGGEQYF. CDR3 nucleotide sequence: TGCGCCAGCAGCGCCAGGACTATTGGGGGAGAGCAGTACTTC.

The CDR3 loop reads CASSLEYQPQHF. CDR3 nucleotide sequence: TGTGCCAGCAGCTTAGAATATCAGCCCCAGCATTTT. The chain links TRBV7-9 to TRBJ1-5; D not certain. Between the trimmed V and J ends, which lost 1 base and 5 bases, there was a span of 3 bases. The CDR3 is 12 amino acids. Germline CDR1 is SEHNR and CDR2 is FQNEAQ (reference sequence).

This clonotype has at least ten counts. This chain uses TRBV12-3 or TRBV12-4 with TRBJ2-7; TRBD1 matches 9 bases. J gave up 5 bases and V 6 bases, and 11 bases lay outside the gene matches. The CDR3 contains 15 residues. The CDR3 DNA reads TGTGCCAGCAGCCCCCCGGGACAGGGATCACACGAGCAGTACTTC. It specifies CASSPPGQGSHEQYF.

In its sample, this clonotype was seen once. CDR3 sequence reads: CASSELQGEGGYTF. The DNA for the CDR3 is TGTGCCAGCAGTGAATTGCAGGGAGAGGGCGGCTACACCTTC. This sequence joins TRBV2 and TRBJ1-2, with a weak D call TRBD1 (5 bases). Trimming left V 2 bases short and J 8 bases short, with 15 bases between. This CDR3 has 14 amino acids. Germline V gives CDR1 SNHLY, CDR2 FYNNEI.

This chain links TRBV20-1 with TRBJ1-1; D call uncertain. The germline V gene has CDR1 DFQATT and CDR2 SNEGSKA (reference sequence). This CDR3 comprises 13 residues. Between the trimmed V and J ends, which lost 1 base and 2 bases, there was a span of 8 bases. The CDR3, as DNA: TGCAGTGCTAGAGTGAACCGTAACACTGAAGCTTTCTTT. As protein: CSARVNRNTEAFF.

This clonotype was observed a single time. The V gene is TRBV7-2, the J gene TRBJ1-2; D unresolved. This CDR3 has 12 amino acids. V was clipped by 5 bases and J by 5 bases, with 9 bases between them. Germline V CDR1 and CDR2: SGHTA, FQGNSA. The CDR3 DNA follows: TGTGCCAGCAGCGGTAGAGGGTATGGCTACACCTTC. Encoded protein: CASSGRGYGYTF.

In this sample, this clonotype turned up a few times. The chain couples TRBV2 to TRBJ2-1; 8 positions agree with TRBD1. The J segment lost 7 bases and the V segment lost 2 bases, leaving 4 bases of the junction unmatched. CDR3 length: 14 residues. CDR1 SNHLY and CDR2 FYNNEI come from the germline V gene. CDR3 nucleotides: TGTGCCAGCAGTGAAATGTGGACAGGGAATGAGCAGTTCTTC. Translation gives CASSEMWTGNEQFF.

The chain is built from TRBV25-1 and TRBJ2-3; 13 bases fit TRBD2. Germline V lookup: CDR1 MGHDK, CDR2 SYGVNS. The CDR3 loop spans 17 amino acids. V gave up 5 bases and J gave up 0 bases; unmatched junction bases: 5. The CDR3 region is CASSPRLAGGSTDTQYF. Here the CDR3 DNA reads TGTGCCAGCAGTCCGCGACTAGCGGGGGGTAGCACAGATACGCAGTATTTT.

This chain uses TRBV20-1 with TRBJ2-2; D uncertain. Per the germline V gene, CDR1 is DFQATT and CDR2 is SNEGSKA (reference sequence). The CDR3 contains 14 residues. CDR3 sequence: CSALGDSNTGELFF. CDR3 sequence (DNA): TGCAGCGCTCTTGGGGATTCGAACACCGGGGAGCTGTTTTTT.

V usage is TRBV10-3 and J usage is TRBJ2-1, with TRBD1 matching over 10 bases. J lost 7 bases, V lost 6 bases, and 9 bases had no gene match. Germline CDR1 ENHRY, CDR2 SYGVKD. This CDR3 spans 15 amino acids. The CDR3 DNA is TGTGCCATCAGGACCGGGACAGGGGTGTTGAATGAGCAGTTCTTC. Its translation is CAIRTGTGVLNEQFF.

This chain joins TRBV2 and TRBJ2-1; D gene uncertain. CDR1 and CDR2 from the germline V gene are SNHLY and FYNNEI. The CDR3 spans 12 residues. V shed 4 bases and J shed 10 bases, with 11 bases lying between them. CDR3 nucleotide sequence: TGTGCCAGCAGTGTAGGAGCTGGGGAGCAGTTCTTC. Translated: CASSVGAGEQFF.

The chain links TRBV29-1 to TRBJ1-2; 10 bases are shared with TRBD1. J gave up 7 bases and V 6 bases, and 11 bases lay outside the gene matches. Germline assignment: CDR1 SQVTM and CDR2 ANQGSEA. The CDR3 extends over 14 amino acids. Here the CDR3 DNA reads TGCAGCGTCGCGACCGGGACAGGGGTTCCTGGCTACACCTTC. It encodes CSVATGTGVPGYTF.

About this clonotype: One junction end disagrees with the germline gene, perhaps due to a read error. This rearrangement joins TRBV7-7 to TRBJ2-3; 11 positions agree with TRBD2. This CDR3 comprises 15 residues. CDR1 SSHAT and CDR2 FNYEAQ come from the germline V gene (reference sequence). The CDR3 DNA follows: TGTGCTAGCAGCCCTAGCGGGGGGCCCACAGATACGCAGTATTTT. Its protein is CASSPSGGPTDTQYF.

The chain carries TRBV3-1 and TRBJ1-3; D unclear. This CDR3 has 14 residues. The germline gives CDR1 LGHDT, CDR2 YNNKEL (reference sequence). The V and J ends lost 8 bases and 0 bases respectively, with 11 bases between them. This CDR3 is CASSPAGSGNTIYF. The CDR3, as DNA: TGTGCCAGCTCACCAGCAGGCTCTGGAAACACCATATATTTT.

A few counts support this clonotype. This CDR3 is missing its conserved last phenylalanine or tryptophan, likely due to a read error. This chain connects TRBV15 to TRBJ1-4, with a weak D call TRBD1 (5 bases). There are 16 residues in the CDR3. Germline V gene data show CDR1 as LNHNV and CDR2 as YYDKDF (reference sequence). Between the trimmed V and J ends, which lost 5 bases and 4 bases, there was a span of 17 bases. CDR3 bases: TGTGCCACCAGCCCACAACCGGGACCGAATAATGAAAAACTGTTTCTT. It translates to CATSPQPGPNNEKLFL.

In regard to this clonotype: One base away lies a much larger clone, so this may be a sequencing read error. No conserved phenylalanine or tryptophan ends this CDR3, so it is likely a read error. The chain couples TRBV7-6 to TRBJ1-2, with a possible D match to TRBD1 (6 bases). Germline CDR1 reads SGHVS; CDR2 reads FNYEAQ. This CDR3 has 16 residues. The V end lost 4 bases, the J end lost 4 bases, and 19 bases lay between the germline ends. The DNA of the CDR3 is TGTGCCAGCAGCTCCGGGGGACTCGAAGGGGGCTATGGCTACACCCTC. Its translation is CASSSGGLEGGYGYTL.

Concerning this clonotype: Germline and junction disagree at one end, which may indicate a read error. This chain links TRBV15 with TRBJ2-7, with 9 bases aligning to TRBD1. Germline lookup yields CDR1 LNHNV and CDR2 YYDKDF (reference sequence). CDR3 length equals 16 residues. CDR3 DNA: TGTGCCGCCAGCAGAGTATTGGGGACAGGGTCCTACGAGCAGTACTTC. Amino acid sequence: CAASRVLGTGSYEQYF.